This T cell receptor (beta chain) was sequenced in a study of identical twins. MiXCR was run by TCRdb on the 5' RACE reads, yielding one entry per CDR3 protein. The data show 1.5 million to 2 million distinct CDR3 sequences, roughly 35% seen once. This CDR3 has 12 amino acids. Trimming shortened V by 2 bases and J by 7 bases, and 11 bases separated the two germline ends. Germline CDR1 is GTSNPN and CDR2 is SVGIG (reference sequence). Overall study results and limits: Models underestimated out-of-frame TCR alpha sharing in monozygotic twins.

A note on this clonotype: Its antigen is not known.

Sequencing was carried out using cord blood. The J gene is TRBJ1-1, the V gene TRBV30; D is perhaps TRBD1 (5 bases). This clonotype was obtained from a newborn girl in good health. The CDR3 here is CAWSSTRDEAFF. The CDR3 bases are TGTGCCTGGAGTAGCACCAGGGATGAAGCTTTCTTT. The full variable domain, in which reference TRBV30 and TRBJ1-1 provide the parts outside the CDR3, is SQTIHQWPATLVQPVGSPLSLECTVEGTSNPNLYWYRQAAGRGLQLLFYSVGIGQISSEVPQNLSASRPQDRQFILSSKKLLLSDSGFYLCAWSSTRDEAFFGQGTRLTVV.